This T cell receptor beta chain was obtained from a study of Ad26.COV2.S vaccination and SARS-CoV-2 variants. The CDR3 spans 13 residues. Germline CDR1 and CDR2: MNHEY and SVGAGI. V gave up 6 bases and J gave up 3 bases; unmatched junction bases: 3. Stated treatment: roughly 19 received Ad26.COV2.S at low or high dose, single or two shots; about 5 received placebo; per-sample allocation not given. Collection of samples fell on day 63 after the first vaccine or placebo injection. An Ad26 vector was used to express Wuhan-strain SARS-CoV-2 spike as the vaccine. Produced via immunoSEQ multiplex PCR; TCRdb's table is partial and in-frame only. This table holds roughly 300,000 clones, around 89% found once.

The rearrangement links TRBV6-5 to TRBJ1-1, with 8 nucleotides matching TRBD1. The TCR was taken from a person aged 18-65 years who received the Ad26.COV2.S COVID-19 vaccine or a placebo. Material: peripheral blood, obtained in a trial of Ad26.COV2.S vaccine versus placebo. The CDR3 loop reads CASSMDRDTEAFF. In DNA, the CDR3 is TGTGCCAGCAGCATGGACAGGGACACTGAAGCTTTCTTT.